The 20 T cell receptor beta chains reported below all come from one sample, sequenced in a study of T cell repertoires in cytomegalovirus infection. What these receptors recognize is not known. Each CDR3 protein gets one entry after TCRdb re-called the reads with MiXCR. The sample has fewer than 1,000,000 distinct CDR3 sequences; roughly a third are singletons. The specimen was cultured CD8+ T cells from PBMCs, collected from culture after CMV antigen stimulation. The receptors here all came from a human donor in good health (CMV status not recorded). Some clones in this sample may be carry-over from other donors' samples.

This clonotype appeared many times. The rearrangement links TRBV5-1 to TRBJ2-1, with 14 bases aligning to TRBD2. V was clipped by 3 bases and J by 8 bases; unmatched bases: 4. Germline CDR1 SGHRS, CDR2 YFSETQ. The length of the CDR3 is 15 residues. This CDR3 is CASSSTSGGADEQFF. DNA for the CDR3: TGCGCCAGCAGCTCGACTAGCGGGGGGGCGGATGAGCAGTTCTTC.

The sample holds a few counts of this clonotype. The chain is built from TRBV6-6 and TRBJ2-2; 9 positions match TRBD2. Losses at the gene ends were 8 bases for V and 6 bases for J; bases not matched to a gene: 7. The CDR3 runs to 14 residues. The germline gives CDR1 MNHNY, CDR2 SVGAGI (reference sequence). The CDR3 protein is CASGRGGLPGELFF. As DNA, the CDR3 is TGTGCCAGCGGGCGGGGGGGTCTCCCCGGGGAGCTGTTTTTT.

The chain joins TRBV7-2 to TRBJ1-6; D is unresolved. Trimming took 4 bases from V and 10 from J, leaving 14 bases between them. The CDR3 consists of 14 residues. CDR1 is SGHTA, CDR2 FQGNSA, per germline. CDR3 sequence (DNA): TGTGCCAGCAGCTCGAAGGTTCTAGGGTCACCCCTCCACTTT. Protein sequence: CASSSKVLGSPLHF.

This clonotype occurred once. The junction shows a germline mismatch at one end, possibly a read error. V and J are TRBV7-2 and TRBJ1-2, with a tentative D call TRBD1 (6 bases). CDR1 SGHTA and CDR2 FQGNSA come from the germline V gene. This CDR3 has 11 amino acids. The CDR3 sequence is CVSGGAAGYTF. The CDR3, as DNA: TGTGTCAGCGGGGGGGCTGCTGGCTACACCTTC.

This clonotype was found a few times. The rearrangement links TRBV27 to TRBJ2-5; TRBD1 aligns across 9 bases. The CDR3 totals 15 residues. V was clipped by 5 bases and J by 7 bases; unmatched bases: 11. Germline V gene sequence: CDR1 MNHEY, CDR2 SMNVEV (reference sequence). The CDR3 loop reads CASSTRDRDSGTQYF. The CDR3 DNA sequence: TGTGCCAGCAGTACCCGGGACAGGGATTCCGGGACCCAGTACTTC.

The J gene is TRBJ2-5, the V gene TRBV2; 8 positions match TRBD2. There are 18 residues in the CDR3. J lost 0 bases, V lost 4 bases, and 13 bases had no gene match. Germline lookup yields CDR1 SNHLY and CDR2 FYNNEI. CDR3 protein: CASSVLAGGGTYQETQYF. The CDR3 DNA reads TGTGCCAGCAGTGTCCTAGCTGGCGGGGGGACGTACCAAGAGACCCAGTACTTC.

This chain joins TRBV3-1 and TRBJ2-5; either TRBD1 or TRBD2 may fit D (5 bases each). CDR1 and CDR2 from the germline V gene are LGHDT and YNNKEL (reference sequence). Between the trimmed V and J ends, which lost 0 bases and 0 bases, there was a span of 17 bases. The CDR3 runs to 18 residues. The CDR3: CASSQDGGRDLYQETQYF. The CDR3 DNA reads as TGTGCCAGCAGCCAAGATGGGGGTAGGGACCTGTACCAAGAGACCCAGTACTTC.

This clonotype was seen more than once but under ten times. This chain connects TRBV6-2 or TRBV6-3 to TRBJ2-7, with a possible D match to TRBD2 (5 bases). The CDR3 consists of 14 residues. Between the trimmed V and J ends, which lost 2 bases and 4 bases, there was a span of 12 bases. CDR1 and CDR2 (germline): MNHEY, SVGEGT. The CDR3 region is CASSYLPRTYEQYF. For the CDR3, the DNA is TGTGCCAGCAGTTACCTACCGAGGACTTACGAGCAGTACTTC.

This clonotype was counted ten times or more. CDR3 residues: CASSEEVIAGEYTDTQYF. DNA for the CDR3: TGTGCCAGCAGTGAAGAAGTGATAGCGGGGGAATACACAGATACGCAGTATTTT. The rearrangement joins TRBV6-1 to TRBJ2-3; 9 nucleotides agree with TRBD2. Unmatched junction bases numbered 10, after V lost 1 base and J lost 2 bases. The CDR3 has 18 residues. Germline V lookup: CDR1 MNHNS, CDR2 SASEGT.

This clonotype was seen more than once but under ten times. This chain links TRBV6-1 with TRBJ1-2; D unclear. Germline V CDR1 and CDR2: MNHNS, SASEGT. The ends were cut back, 0 bases at V and 2 bases at J, with 10 bases in the middle. The CDR3 is made up of 15 amino acids. The CDR3 sequence is CASSEAQRKNYGYTF. CDR3 in DNA: TGTGCCAGCAGTGAAGCACAACGGAAGAACTATGGCTACACCTTC.

The chain links TRBV12-3 or TRBV12-4 to TRBJ2-3, with TRBD2 matching 12 bases. This CDR3 comprises 15 residues. Trimming at V came to 8 bases and at J to 2 bases, leaving 5 bases not matched to a gene. CDR3 residues: CASLTSGGPTDTQYF. For the CDR3, the DNA is TGTGCCAGCCTGACTAGCGGGGGACCCACAGATACGCAGTATTTT.

The V and J genes are TRBV15 and TRBJ1-5; D remains ambiguous. The germline V gene encodes CDR1 LNHNV and CDR2 YYDKDF (reference sequence). V dropped 3 bases and J dropped 9 bases, with 12 bases sitting between them. The CDR3 sequence is 13 residues long. In nucleotides, the CDR3 is TGTGCCACCAGCAGGGCAGCTTCTGTGCCCCAGCATTTT. Translating gives CATSRAASVPQHF.

The rearrangement links TRBV2 to TRBJ2-1; D is uncertain. Deletions cut 9 bases from V and 6 bases from J, with 6 bases between. The CDR3 length is 10 residues. Germline CDR1 and CDR2: SNHLY and FYNNEI. The CDR3 loop reads CASYGNEQFF. The CDR3 DNA follows: TGTGCCAGTTATGGCAATGAGCAGTTCTTC.

There are many counts of this clonotype. The rearrangement uses TRBV12-3 or TRBV12-4 and TRBJ1-6, with D possibly TRBD1 on 5 matching bases. The CDR3 is 14 residues long. V was cut by 6 bases and J by 7 bases, with 13 bases left in between. CDR3 residues: CASSIFGTNSPLHF. CDR3 DNA sequence: TGTGCCAGCAGCATATTTGGGACCAATTCACCCCTCCACTTT.

This clonotype was observed a few times. V is TRBV19 and J is TRBJ2-1; D is unresolved. The CDR3 loop spans 13 amino acids. Germline lookup yields CDR1 LNHDA and CDR2 SQIVND (reference sequence). V shed 3 bases and J shed 3 bases, with 6 bases lying between them. The CDR3 spells CASSISDYNEQFF. DNA of the CDR3: TGTGCCAGTAGTATTTCTGACTACAATGAGCAGTTCTTC.

The chain carries TRBV7-6 and TRBJ2-2; either TRBD1 or TRBD2 may supply D (5 bases each). Germline values: CDR1 SGHVS, CDR2 FNYEAQ. The CDR3 is 18 residues long. Trimming took off 1 base at V and 5 bases at J, with 20 bases between the two ends. DNA of the CDR3: TGTGCCAGCAGCTTAGGACCCAGGACTTATCAGGGAACCGGGGAGCTGTTTTTT. Its protein product is CASSLGPRTYQGTGELFF.

The chain recombines TRBV29-1 with TRBJ1-1; D unclear. The germline gives CDR1 SQVTM, CDR2 ANQGSEA. Trimming pared 6 bases from V and 0 bases from J, leaving 8 bases between. The CDR3 runs to 12 residues. CDR3 amino acids: CSVSRLNTEAFF. The DNA for the CDR3 is TGCAGCGTGAGCAGACTGAACACTGAAGCTTTCTTT.

The chain carries TRBV7-8 and TRBJ2-3, with TRBD1 as a possible D gene (6 bases). This CDR3 is 17 amino acids long. With 3 bases removed from V and 4 bases from J, the gap between germline ends came to 20 bases. Germline V gene data show CDR1 as SGHVS and CDR2 as FQNEAQ. CDR3 in amino acids: CASSFLSGADYADTQYF. The DNA of the CDR3 is TGTGCCAGCAGCTTCCTCTCAGGGGCAGATTACGCAGATACGCAGTATTTT.

This clonotype was seen at least ten times. This chain links TRBV7-8 with TRBJ2-7; D is uncertain. Germline CDR1 and CDR2: SGHVS and FQNEAQ. Trimming stripped 3 bases from V and 2 bases from J, with 17 bases between. There are 16 residues in the CDR3. CDR3 sequence reads: CASSFLESDGAYEQYF. For the CDR3, the DNA is TGTGCCAGCAGCTTCCTCGAATCGGACGGAGCCTACGAGCAGTACTTC.

The chain has TRBV6-2 or TRBV6-3 and TRBJ1-6, with D unresolved. The germline V and J ends were trimmed by 8 bases and 0 bases, with 14 bases remaining between them. Germline loops: CDR1 MNHEY, CDR2 SVGEGT. This CDR3 spans 16 amino acids. The CDR3 loop is CASGDGESSYNSPLHF. The CDR3 DNA follows: TGTGCCAGCGGGGATGGGGAGAGCTCCTATAATTCACCCCTCCACTTT.